These T cell receptor beta chains were read from a single sample in a study of cytomegalovirus exposure and HLA in healthy donors. Measured with immunoSEQ multiplex PCR; TCRdb has only the in-frame clones, and not every one. The sample lists about 150,000 clones, 65% to 90% occurring once. Sample: PBMCs. These receptors came from a woman aged 50 to 60 in good health and CMV-seropositive. Each CDR3 is given with its conserved first and last residue. The D gene is left open where the match is weak. The size of a clone is reported for some rows only, either as once, few or many, or as a class for expanded clones.

j_call d_call v_call clone_size cdr3_aa cdr3_nt
TRBJ1-2 - TRBV30 once CAWTLSLNYGYTF TGTGCCTGGACTCTTTCCCTGAACTATGGCTACACCTTC
TRBJ2-4 - TRBV6-1 - CASSETQGSENIQYF TGTGCCAGCAGTGAAACTCAGGGAAGTGAAAACATTCAGTACTTC
TRBJ2-1 TRBD1 TRBV7-9 once CASSSQGANEQFF TGTGCCAGCAGCTCCCAGGGGGCAAATGAGCAGTTCTTC
TRBJ2-7 TRBD2 TRBV6-6 - CASSYRAGRYEQYF TGTGCCAGCAGTTACCGAGCGGGGCGGTACGAGCAGTACTTC
TRBJ2-2 TRBD1 TRBV29-1 - CSGRQGPTTGELFF TGCAGCGGGCGACAGGGACCAACAACCGGGGAGCTGTTTTTT
TRBJ1-2 - TRBV5-1 few CASSREEDSYGYTF TGCGCCAGCAGCCGCGAAGAGGATAGCTATGGCTACACCTTC
TRBJ2-3 TRBD2 TRBV5-1 - CASSLRSGGAVGSDTQYF TGCGCCAGCAGCTTGCGCAGCGGGGGGGCCGTCGGCTCAGATACGCAGTATTTT
TRBJ2-2 - TRBV9 - CASNPAGAGELFF TGTGCCAGCAACCCTGCAGGGGCCGGGGAGCTGTTTTTT
TRBJ1-2 - TRBV19 - CASTTTGFGYTF TGTGCCAGTACCACAACAGGGTTTGGCTACACCTTC
TRBJ2-3 - TRBV11-2 - CASSRKEAPSFTDTQYF TGTGCCAGCAGTCGTAAGGAGGCCCCGTCATTCACAGATACGCAGTATTTT
TRBJ2-7 - TRBV7-9 - CASSTPRGGTTYEQYF TGTGCCAGCAGCACCCCTAGGGGAGGTACTACCTACGAGCAGTACTTC
TRBJ2-7 - TRBV13 - CASSRRGAAGLLYEQYF TGTGCCAGCAGTCGCAGAGGGGCAGCGGGCCTTCTCTACGAGCAGTACTTC
TRBJ1-2 - TRBV2 - CASSESLGSNYGYTF TGTGCCAGCAGTGAATCGTTAGGGAGTAACTATGGCTACACCTTC
TRBJ2-7 - TRBV6-5 once CALSRDFYEQYF TGTGCCTTATCCCGGGACTTCTACGAGCAGTACTTC
TRBJ1-2 - TRBV5-6 few CASSSQAHYGYTF TGTGCCAGCAGCTCACAGGCGCACTATGGCTACACCTTC
TRBJ2-1 TRBD2 TRBV5-1 few CASSLDLTSGGNPSSYNEQFF TGCGCCAGCAGCTTGGACCTCACTAGCGGGGGAAACCCAAGCTCCTACAATGAGCAGTTCTTC